Only one count was recorded for the clone carrying this T cell receptor (beta chain). Trimming pared 4 bases from V and 4 bases from J, leaving 13 bases between. CDR1 is SGHTS, CDR2 YDEGEE, per germline. CDR3 length equals 14 residues. Measured with immunoSEQ multiplex PCR; TCRdb has only the in-frame clones, and not every one. In the table there are around 250,000 clones, approximately 80% of which are singletons. This entry comes from a study of blood T cell repertoires in COVID-19. This chain links TRBV5-8 with TRBJ2-3, with D perhaps TRBD1 (6 bases). This TCR derives from a man aged 25-40 years who had recovered from COVID-19. Sequencing was carried out using peripheral blood. The CDR3: CASSVPGVADTQYF. As DNA, the CDR3 is TGTGCCAGCAGCGTGCCAGGGGTTGCAGATACGCAGTATTTT.